These T cell receptor beta chains were read from a single sample in a study of T cell responses to AZD1222 COVID-19 vaccine. Produced via immunoSEQ multiplex PCR; TCRdb's table is partial and in-frame only. The repertoire includes about 100,000 clones, less than 90% of them detected once, and more than 1.5% sits in the top ten. This specimen was peripheral blood, taken on day 0 of AZD1222 vaccination. Every receptor here comes from an adult in good health. The CDR3 runs from the conserved cysteine through the conserved F or W. D genes are given only for firm matches. Clone size is shown for a subset of rows, as once, few, many or a class of expanded clone.

TRBV28	NA	TRBJ1-5	NA	TGTGCCAGCAGTCCCCCGCTGAGAGGGGGAAGACAGCCCCAGCATTTT	CASSPPLRGGRQPQHF
TRBV6-2/TRBV6-3	NA	TRBJ1-6	NA	TGTGCCAGCAGTCGGACCGATACGGGCCTTTATAATTCACCCCTCCACTTT	CASSRTDTGLYNSPLHF
TRBV7-3	NA	TRBJ2-3	NA	TGTGCCAGCAGCAAGTCGGGTGTCGCAGATACGCAGTATTTT	CASSKSGVADTQYF
TRBV15	once	TRBJ2-2	NA	TGTGCCACCAGCAGGCCTCCAGGGACTAACACCGGGGAGCTGTTTTTT	CATSRPPGTNTGELFF
TRBV12-5	once	TRBJ2-3	TRBD1	TGTGCTAGTGGTGCCGGACAGGGGACGATTAGCACAGATACGCAGTATTTT	CASGAGQGTISTDTQYF
TRBV6-6	NA	TRBJ2-7	NA	TGTGCCAGCAGCTTGGGATACGACGAGCAGTACTTC	CASSLGYDEQYF
TRBV28	NA	TRBJ1-6	TRBD1	TGTGCCAGCAGGGGACCAAACCGGGACAGGGTGAATTCACCCCTCCACTTT	CASRGPNRDRVNSPLHF
TRBV4-3	NA	TRBJ2-7	TRBD2	TGCGCCAGCAGCCAAGGAGTACTAGCGGGAGATTCCTACGAGCAGTACTTC	CASSQGVLAGDSYEQYF
TRBV5-1	NA	TRBJ1-4	TRBD1	TGCGCCAGCAGCATATCCGGGACAGAGAATGAAAAACTGTTTTTT	CASSISGTENEKLFF
TRBV6-4	NA	TRBJ1-1	NA	TGTGCCAGCAGTGACTCGGGTCAGGGGAACACTGAAGCTTTCTTT	CASSDSGQGNTEAFF
TRBV7-6	NA	TRBJ2-1	TRBD1	TGTGCCAGCAGCTCCCGGGGGGGGACAGGGGGCTCCTACAATGAGCAGTTCTTC	CASSSRGGTGGSYNEQFF
TRBV7-2	NA	TRBJ1-1	TRBD1	TGTGCCAGCAGCCCGGGGGGGATATACAGGGGACGGGGCGCTGAAGCTTTCTTT	CASSPGGIYRGRGAEAFF
TRBV15	few	TRBJ2-7	NA	TGTGCCACCAGCGTTAGGCGGGACGGCCCCTACGAGCAGTACTTC	CATSVRRDGPYEQYF
TRBV19	NA	TRBJ1-1	NA	TGTGCCAGTAGTATAGCAGGGGCCAACACTGAAGCTTTCTTT	CASSIAGANTEAFF
TRBV6-4	few	TRBJ2-3	NA	TGTGCCAGCAGTCGAGAGGGCGGGGGCAGCACAGATACGCAGTATTTT	CASSREGGGSTDTQYF
TRBV6-5	NA	TRBJ1-1	NA	TGTGCCAGCAGTTACTCGAGTCTAACGAACACTGAAGCTTTCTTT	CASSYSSLTNTEAFF
TRBV12-3/TRBV12-4	NA	TRBJ1-2	NA	TGTGCCAGCAGACCTTCAGGGGAAGGCTACACCTTC	CASRPSGEGYTF
TRBV19	once	TRBJ2-1	NA	TGTGCCAGTAGATCGTGGCCTCGGGAGCAGTTCTTC	CASRSWPREQFF
TRBV18	NA	TRBJ1-1	NA	TGTGCCAGCTCACCACGGGACTTGAACACTGAAGCTTTCTTT	CASSPRDLNTEAFF
TRBV7-9	NA	TRBJ2-5	NA	TGTGCCAGCAGCACCGTCGGCCACGGGGAGACCCAGTACTTC	CASSTVGHGETQYF
TRBV6-5	NA	TRBJ1-6	NA	TGTGCCAGCAGTTACTCCCCGAGGGTCAATAATTCACCCCTCCACTTT	CASSYSPRVNNSPLHF
TRBV29-1	few	TRBJ2-3	TRBD2	TGCAGCGTTGAAGGGACTGCGGGAGTTGGCACAGATACGCAGTATTTT	CSVEGTAGVGTDTQYF
TRBV10-3	NA	TRBJ2-7	TRBD2	TGTGCCATCAGTGTGACCCAGGGACTAGCGGGAGAATCCTCCTACGAGCAGTACTTC	CAISVTQGLAGESSYEQYF
TRBV4-1	NA	TRBJ2-1	NA	TGCGCCAGCAGCCAAGTGGTAGCGGAGCAGTTCTTC	CASSQVVAEQFF
TRBV3-1/TRBV3-2	NA	TRBJ2-7	NA	TGTGCCAGCAGCCAAGGGGCAGGGAACCCCTACGAGCAGTACTTC	CASSQGAGNPYEQYF
TRBV21-1	NA	TRBJ2-2	NA	TGTGCCAGCAGCAAAGCGGGAGGAACCACCGGGGAGCTGTTTTTT	CASSKAGGTTGELFF
TRBV29-1	NA	TRBJ1-1	NA	TGCAGCGTTGAGGGACGGGTGGTCGGGAGCACTGAAGCTTTCTTT	CSVEGRVVGSTEAFF
TRBV28	NA	TRBJ1-2	NA	TGTGCCAGCAGTTTTCGGGCGTTAGCTAACTATGGCTACACCTTC	CASSFRALANYGYTF
TRBV7-2	once	TRBJ1-2	NA	TGTGCCAGCAGCGATCGGACACCCCAGGGCGGCTACACCTTC	CASSDRTPQGGYTF
TRBV18	NA	TRBJ1-1	NA	TGTGCCAGCTCACCCTCGGAGGAAAACACTGAAGCTTTCTTT	CASSPSEENTEAFF
TRBV20-1	NA	TRBJ2-7	TRBD1	TGCAGTGCTAGTCGACAGGGGGCGGGCGAGCAGTACTTC	CSASRQGAGEQYF
TRBV4-2	NA	TRBJ2-5	TRBD1	TGTGCCAGCAGCTCCGGACAGGGGCAAGAGACCCAGTACTTC	CASSSGQGQETQYF
TRBV6-1	many	TRBJ2-5	NA	TGTGCCAGCAGTGAAGTGATGGTAGCGTTTAAAGAGACCCAGTACTTC	CASSEVMVAFKETQYF
TRBV5-1	once	TRBJ2-7	NA	TGCGCCAGCAGCAAATCAGGGGTCGACTACGAGCAGTACTTC	CASSKSGVDYEQYF
TRBV4-3	NA	TRBJ1-5	NA	TGCGCCAGCAGCCTCGCCTCAGGTGCCCCCCAGCATTTT	CASSLASGAPQHF
TRBV7-2	NA	TRBJ2-3	NA	TGTGCCAGCAGCCCCAGCTCAAATACGCAGTATTTT	CASSPSSNTQYF
TRBV30	NA	TRBJ1-3	NA	TGTGCCTGGAGTATGGGGCTTCAGAGAAACACCATATATTTT	CAWSMGLQRNTIYF
TRBV12-3/TRBV12-4	NA	TRBJ1-1	TRBD1	TGTGCCAGCAGTCTACAGGGGTTCACTGAAGCTTTCTTT	CASSLQGFTEAFF
TRBV19	NA	TRBJ1-1	TRBD1	TGTGCCAGTAGTCCGCAGGGGGGCCGGGGGGCCACTGAAGCTTTCTTT	CASSPQGGRGATEAFF
TRBV6-4	NA	TRBJ2-2	TRBD1	TGTGCCAGCAGTCCGACAGGGGGCTCCACCGGGGAGCTGTTTTTT	CASSPTGGSTGELFF
TRBV15	NA	TRBJ2-5	NA	TGTGCCACCAGCAGAGAGAAGGGGCGGGAGACCCAGTACTTC	CATSREKGRETQYF
TRBV24-1	NA	TRBJ2-1	NA	TGTGCCACCAGTGATTCTGGACGGGAGTCCTACAATGAGCAGTTCTTC	CATSDSGRESYNEQFF
TRBV6-5	once	TRBJ2-4	NA	TGTGCCAGCAGTTCCGAGGTGGGGAGCATTCAGTACTTC	CASSSEVGSIQYF
TRBV11-2	NA	TRBJ2-2	NA	TGTGCCAGCAGCCCGACGACGTCGAACACCGGGGAGCTGTTTTTT	CASSPTTSNTGELFF
TRBV7-9	once	TRBJ2-5	TRBD1	TGTGCCAGCAGCTTAGAAGGACAGGGCGGGACCCAGTACTTC	CASSLEGQGGTQYF